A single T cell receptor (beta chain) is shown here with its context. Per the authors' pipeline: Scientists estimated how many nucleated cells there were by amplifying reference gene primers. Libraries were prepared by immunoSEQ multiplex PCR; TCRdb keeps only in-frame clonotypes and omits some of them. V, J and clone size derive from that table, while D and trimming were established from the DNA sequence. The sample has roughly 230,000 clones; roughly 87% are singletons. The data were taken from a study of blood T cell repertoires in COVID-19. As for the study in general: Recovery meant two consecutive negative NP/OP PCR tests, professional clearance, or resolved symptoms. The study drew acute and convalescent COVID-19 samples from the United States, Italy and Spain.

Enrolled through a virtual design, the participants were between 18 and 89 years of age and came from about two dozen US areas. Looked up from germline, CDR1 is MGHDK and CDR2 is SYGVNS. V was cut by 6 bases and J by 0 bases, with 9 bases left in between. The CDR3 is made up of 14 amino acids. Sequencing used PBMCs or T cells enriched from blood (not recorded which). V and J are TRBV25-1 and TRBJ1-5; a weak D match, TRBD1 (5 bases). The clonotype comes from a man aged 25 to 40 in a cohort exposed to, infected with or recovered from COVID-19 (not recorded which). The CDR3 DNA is TGTGCCAGCAGCCCCAGGGATAGCAATCAGCCCCAGCATTTT. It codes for CASSPRDSNQPQHF.